This T cell receptor (beta chain) originates from a study of human T cells and chemical hapten exposure (dated by TCRdb to the early 2020s). Context from the whole study: For sensitization, 2% DPC in acetone was applied to a roughly 2 cm by roughly 2 cm area of upper inner arm skin. Weekly therapeutic DPC doses were additionally applied to the scalp of patients throughout the approximately 23-week study period. Patch testing on the upper back used Finn chambers containing 0.01% DPC, with scoring done after 6 days according to International Contact Dermatitis Research Group standards. The patient cohort, mostly female, included alopecia areata with under or over 50% scalp involvement, alopecia totalis and alopecia universalis. The libraries were sequenced as a pool, and the TCR yield per sample differed mostly because of small variations in library volumes within the pool. The study tracked peripheral blood TCR repertoire changes in vivo during primary and secondary sensitization to the hapten diphenylcyclopropenone (DPC) in alopecia patients. Patient blood was sampled pre-sensitization (week 0) and at 2, 6 and about 24 weeks after DPC sensitization. For TCR sequencing, blood came from about 28 alopecia patients at anywhere from one to four time points (pre-sensitization, 2, 6 and 24 weeks). What the study reported, not specific to this receptor: Significantly more large CDR3 similarity clusters were formed by expanded TCRs than by pre-sensitization or healthy control sets, consistent with antigen-driven responses. DPC sensitization did not change the number of TCRs with a frequency above 1 in 1000, and there was no evidence of changes in global repertoire structure. Because every patient had alopecia, a presumed autoimmune disease, the patients' immune response might differ from that of healthy individuals. A positive correlation was found between the number of PT1 expanded TCRs and patch test score, with significance reached at thresholds 8, 16 and 32 but not 4. Repeated subsampling changed both the strength of the expansion versus patch-test correlation and the threshold at which that correlation became significant.

Libraries were made using RACE. Sequenced on a NextSeq 500. During library preparation, unique molecular identifiers were attached to individual cDNA molecules so that TCRs could be counted quantitatively and reproducibly. For every blood RNA sample, sequencing covered both the TCR alpha and TCR beta chains. Processing in the source paper ran as follows. Samples had a median of about 96,000 TCRs, with a range from roughly 23,224 to 700,000. The Decombinator software suite was used to annotate the V, J and CDR3 of the TCR reads. Every sample was subsampled to the same number of TCRs (28,000) for the PS versus PT1 abundance plots. Expanded TCRs were defined as absent before sensitization and observed at least eight times at the 2-week time point. In TCRdb, the public reads were trimmed at Q25 with fastp and aligned with MiXCR, with productive beta chains retained. Rows with one shared CDR3 protein collapse into an entry with the most common genes and DNA. These V and J calls rely on TCRdb rather than the paper's analysis. The sample contains 40,000 or so distinct CDR3 sequences, over 9.5% of them found a single time. Clones ranked in the top ten supply about 6.5% of the sample.

This clonotype has only a few counts. Its antigen is not yet known. Base qualities are not provided; no much larger clone lies one nucleotide away. What this sample's time point label stands for: pre-sensitization, week 0. In the paper's terms, the treatment or condition label means: therapeutic diphenylcyclopropenone sensitization with weekly scalp DPC. At every patch-test visit, the blood draw took place before the patch test was put on. To be eligible, patients had to be aged 18 to 70, diagnosed with alopecia and judged suitable for DPC therapy, while pregnant patients were excluded. Total RNA was isolated from unfractionated whole blood collected in Tempus Blood RNA tubes. Per the germline V gene, SGHDN is the CDR1 and FVKESK is the CDR2. The CDR3 numbers 15 residues from cysteine through phenylalanine. The DNA shown is the 45-base CDR3, in frame from base 1. V is shortened by 3 bases, J by 7 bases, and the region joining them spans 16 bases.

The sequencing here drew on whole blood, taken in connection with sensitization to the hapten diphenylcyclopropenone (DPC). The origin of this receptor is a man younger than 40 with alopecia areata. Some clones in this sample may be carry-over from other donors' samples. Here the chain combines TRBV14 and TRBJ2-1; no D gene is confidently identified. The nucleotide sequence reads as follows: TGTGCCAGCAGCCAGGATAGTTTCATTTGGAATGAGCAGTTCTTC. Its amino acids are CASSQDSFIWNEQFF.